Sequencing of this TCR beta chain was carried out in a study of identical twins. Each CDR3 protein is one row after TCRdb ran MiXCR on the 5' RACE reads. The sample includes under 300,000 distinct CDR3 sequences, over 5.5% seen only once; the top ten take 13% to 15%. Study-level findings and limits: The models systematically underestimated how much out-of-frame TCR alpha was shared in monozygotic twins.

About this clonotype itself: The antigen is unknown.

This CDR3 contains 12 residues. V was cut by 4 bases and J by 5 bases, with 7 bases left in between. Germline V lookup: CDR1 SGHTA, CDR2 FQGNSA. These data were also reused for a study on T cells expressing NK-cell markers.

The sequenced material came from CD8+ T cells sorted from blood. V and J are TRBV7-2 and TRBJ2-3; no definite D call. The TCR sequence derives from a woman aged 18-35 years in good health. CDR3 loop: CASSSGRDTQYF. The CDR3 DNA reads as TGTGCCAGCAGCTCGGGTAGAGATACGCAGTATTTT.